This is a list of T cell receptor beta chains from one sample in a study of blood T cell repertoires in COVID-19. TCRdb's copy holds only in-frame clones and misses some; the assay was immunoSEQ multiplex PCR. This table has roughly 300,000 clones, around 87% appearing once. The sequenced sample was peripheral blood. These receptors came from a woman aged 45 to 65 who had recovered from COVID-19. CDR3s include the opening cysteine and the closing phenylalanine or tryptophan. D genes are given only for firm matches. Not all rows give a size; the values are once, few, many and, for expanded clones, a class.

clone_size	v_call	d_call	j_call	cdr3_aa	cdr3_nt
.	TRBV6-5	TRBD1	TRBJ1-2	CASSSRDRDYGYTF	TGTGCCAGCAGTTCGCGTGACAGGGACTATGGCTACACCTTC
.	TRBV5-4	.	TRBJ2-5	CASTPGSSQETQYF	TGTGCCAGCACCCCAGGATCATCGCAAGAGACCCAGTACTTC
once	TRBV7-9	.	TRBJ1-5	CASSLSGGSQPQHF	TGTGCCAGCAGCCTCTCGGGCGGGAGTCAGCCCCAGCATTTT
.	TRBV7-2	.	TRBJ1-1	CASSGGPGTEAFF	TGTGCCAGCAGCGGGGGCCCAGGTACTGAAGCTTTCTTT
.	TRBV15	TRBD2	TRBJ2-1	CATSGSRLAGLYNEQFF	TGTGCCACCAGCGGTTCGCGACTAGCGGGACTCTACAATGAGCAGTTCTTC
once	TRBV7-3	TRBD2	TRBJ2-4	CASSLAPIAGPASPENIQYF	TGTGCCAGCAGCTTAGCCCCCATAGCGGGACCCGCCTCGCCGGAGAACATTCAGTACTTC
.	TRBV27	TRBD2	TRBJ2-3	CASSRTSGGTDTQYF	TGTGCCAGCAGCCGGACTAGCGGGGGAACAGATACGCAGTATTTT
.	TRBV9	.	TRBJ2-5	CASSPTQGLETQYF	TGTGCCAGCAGCCCGACTCAGGGGCTAGAGACCCAGTACTTC
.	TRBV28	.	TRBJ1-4	CASSPRTDANEKLFF	TGTGCCAGCAGTCCCCGGACAGATGCTAATGAAAAACTGTTTTTT
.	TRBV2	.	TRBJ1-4	CASRALRLATNEKLFF	TGTGCCAGCAGAGCCCTAAGACTTGCAACTAATGAAAAACTGTTTTTT
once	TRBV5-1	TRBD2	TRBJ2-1	CASSRGLAGVGEQFF	TGCGCCAGCAGCAGAGGACTAGCGGGAGTAGGGGAGCAGTTCTTC
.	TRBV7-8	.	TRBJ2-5	CASSRARTQETQYF	TGTGCCAGCAGCCGAGCGAGGACACAAGAGACCCAGTACTTC
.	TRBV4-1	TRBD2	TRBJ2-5	CASSRTSGILQETQYF	TGCGCCAGCAGCCGGACTAGCGGGATTCTTCAAGAGACCCAGTACTTC
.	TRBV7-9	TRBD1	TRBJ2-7	CASSAVVGQTIYEQYF	TGTGCCAGCAGCGCAGTTGTGGGACAGACCATTTACGAGCAGTACTTC
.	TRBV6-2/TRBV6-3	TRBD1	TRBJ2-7	CASSSQDRESLFYEQYF	TGTGCCAGCAGTTCCCAGGACAGGGAATCCCTGTTCTACGAGCAGTACTTC
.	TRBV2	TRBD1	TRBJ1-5	CASSRQGGQPQHF	TGTGCCAGCAGCAGACAGGGAGGCCAGCCCCAGCATTTT
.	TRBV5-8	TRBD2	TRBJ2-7	CASIGLAGGSYEQYF	TGTGCCAGTATTGGACTAGCGGGAGGGTCCTACGAGCAGTACTTC
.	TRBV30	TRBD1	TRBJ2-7	CACPDRERFGEQYF	TGTGCCTGCCCGGACAGGGAACGTTTCGGCGAGCAGTACTTC
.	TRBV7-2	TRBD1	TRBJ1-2	CASRMTGSNYGYTF	TGTGCCAGCAGGATGACAGGGAGTAACTATGGCTACACCTTC
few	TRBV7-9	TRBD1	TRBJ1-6	CASATTGESPLHF	TGTGCCAGCGCCACTACAGGGGAGTCACCCCTCCACTTT
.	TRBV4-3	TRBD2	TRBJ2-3	CASSLTSGRPTDTQYF	TGCGCCAGCAGCCTCACTAGCGGGAGGCCCACAGATACGCAGTATTTT
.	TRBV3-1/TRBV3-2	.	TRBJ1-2	CASSPRTDHGYTF	TGTGCCAGCAGCCCTCGGACAGATCATGGCTACACCTTC
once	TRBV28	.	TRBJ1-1	CASTSGPSAEAFF	TGTGCCAGCACCTCGGGTCCGTCCGCTGAAGCTTTCTTT